Presented here are 8 T cell receptor beta chains from one specimen sequenced in a study of vaccination and CD4 T cells after COVID-19. Cultured CD4+ T cells had their DNA profiled by the Oncomine TCR Beta short-read assay. TCRdb re-called the PCR reads with MiXCR, one entry per CDR3 protein. Here the sample spans around 1,600 distinct CDR3 sequences, roughly 77% being singletons. Regarding treatment: approximately 9-day PBMC culture with coronavirus spike peptide pools or control peptides (ViraFEST assay). The antigens of these receptors remain unknown. The input for sequencing was CD4+ T cells from blood, cultured in vitro, taken after SARS-CoV-2 vaccination. The receptors originated from a human donor who had recovered from COVID-19.

The rearrangement links TRBV12-3 or TRBV12-4 to TRBJ2-1; 7 nucleotides agree with TRBD1. Germline trimming cut 7 bases from V and 4 bases from J; bases unmatched to any gene: 4. This CDR3 is 13 amino acids long. CDR3 amino acids: CASIRQGYNEQFF. The DNA of the CDR3 is TGTGCCAGCATCCGACAGGGATACAATGAGCAGTTCTTC.

The CDR3 sequence: CASNSWEGTGGTQYF. CDR3 DNA sequence: TGTGCCAGCAATTCTTGGGAAGGGACAGGGGGGACCCAGTACTTC. This sequence joins TRBV28 and TRBJ2-5; 11 bases fit TRBD1. The length of the CDR3 is 15 residues. CDR1 and CDR2 from the germline V gene are MDHEN and SYDVKM. V lost 7 bases, J lost 7 bases, and 11 bases stayed unmatched.

The gene calls are TRBV6-1 and TRBJ1-2; the match to TRBD1 covers 8 bases. V trimming: 6 bases; J trimming: 7 bases; junction bases outside the gene matches: 7. CDR1 is MNHNS, CDR2 SASEGT, per germline. The CDR3 length is 13 residues. The CDR3, as DNA: TGTGCCAGCAGGCCGACAGGGGCTGTTGGCTACACCTTC. Protein product: CASRPTGAVGYTF.

Comments on this clonotype: At one end, the junction sequence differs from germline, possibly due to a read error. The rearrangement joins TRBV7-7 to TRBJ2-1; D possibly corresponds to TRBD1 (5 bases). Germline CDR1 SSHAT, CDR2 FNYEAQ (reference sequence). The CDR3 has 15 residues. The CDR3, as DNA: TGTGCTAGCAGCTTGGCGGACGCAGGGATCGGTGAGCAGTTCTTC. Amino acids: CASSLADAGIGEQFF.

This rearrangement joins TRBV19 to TRBJ2-3, with D possibly TRBD1 on 7 matching bases. V was pared by 3 bases and J by 0 bases, with 19 bases between. The CDR3 has 18 residues. Germline V gene sequence: CDR1 LNHDA, CDR2 SQIVND (reference sequence). The CDR3 reads CASSIRGRGDPSTDTQYF. The CDR3 nucleotides read TGTGCCAGTAGTATCAGGGGCAGGGGGGATCCTAGCACAGATACGCAGTATTTT.

The J gene is TRBJ2-7, the V gene TRBV4-1; 12 bases align to TRBD2. This CDR3 contains 15 residues. The germline gives CDR1 MGHRA, CDR2 YSYEKL. Trimming at V came to 1 base and at J to 3 bases, leaving 1 base not matched to a gene. In DNA, the CDR3 is TGCGCCAGCAGCCAAGTGACTAGCGGGAGCTACGAGCAGTACTTC. Translation: CASSQVTSGSYEQYF.

The CDR3 sequence: CSAREGNSNQPQHF. The CDR3 DNA is TGCAGTGCTAGAGAAGGAAATAGCAATCAGCCCCAGCATTTT. The V and J genes are TRBV20-1 and TRBJ1-5; no definite D call. Germline lookup yields CDR1 DFQATT and CDR2 SNEGSKA (reference sequence). Between the trimmed V and J ends, which lost 0 bases and 0 bases, there was a span of 6 bases. The CDR3 sequence is 14 residues long.

The chain recombines TRBV20-1 with TRBJ1-2, with 10 bases fitting TRBD1. Germline values: CDR1 DFQATT, CDR2 SNEGSKA (reference sequence). V gave up 0 bases and J gave up 4 bases; unmatched junction bases: 5. This CDR3 comprises 15 residues. CDR3 in DNA: TGCAGTGCTAGAGATGGAGGGACAGGGGCCTATGGCTACACCTTC. Amino acid sequence: CSARDGGTGAYGYTF.